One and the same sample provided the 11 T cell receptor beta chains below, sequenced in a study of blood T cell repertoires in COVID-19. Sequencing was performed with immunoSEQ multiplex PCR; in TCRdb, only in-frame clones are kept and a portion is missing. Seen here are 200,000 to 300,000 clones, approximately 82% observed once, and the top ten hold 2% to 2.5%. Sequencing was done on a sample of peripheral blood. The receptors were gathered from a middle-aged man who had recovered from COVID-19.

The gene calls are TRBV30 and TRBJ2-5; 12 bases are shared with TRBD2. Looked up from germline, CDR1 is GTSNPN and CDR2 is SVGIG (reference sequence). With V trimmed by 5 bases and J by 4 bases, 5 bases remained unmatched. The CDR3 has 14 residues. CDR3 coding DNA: TGTGCCTGGTCTAGCGGGGGGGCTAGAGAGACCCAGTACTTC. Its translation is CAWSSGGARETQYF.

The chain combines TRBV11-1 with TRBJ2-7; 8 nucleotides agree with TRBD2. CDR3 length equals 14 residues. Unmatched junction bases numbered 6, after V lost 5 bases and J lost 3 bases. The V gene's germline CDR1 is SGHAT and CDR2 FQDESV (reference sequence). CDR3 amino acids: CASSTGTRCYEQYF. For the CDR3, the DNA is TGTGCCAGCAGCACGGGGACTAGATGCTACGAGCAGTACTTC. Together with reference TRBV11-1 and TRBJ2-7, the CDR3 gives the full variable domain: EAEVAQSPRYKITEKSQAVAFWCDPISGHATLYWYRQILGQGPELLVQFQDESVVDDSQLPKDRFSAERLKGVDSTLKIQPAELGDSAMYLCASSTGTRCYEQYFGPGTRLTVT.

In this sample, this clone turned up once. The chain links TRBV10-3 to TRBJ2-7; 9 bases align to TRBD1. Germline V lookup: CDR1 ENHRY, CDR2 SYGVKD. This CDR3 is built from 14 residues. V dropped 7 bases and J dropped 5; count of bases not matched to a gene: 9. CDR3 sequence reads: CAITDWDRADEQYF. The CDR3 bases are TGTGCCATCACCGATTGGGACAGGGCCGACGAGCAGTACTTC.

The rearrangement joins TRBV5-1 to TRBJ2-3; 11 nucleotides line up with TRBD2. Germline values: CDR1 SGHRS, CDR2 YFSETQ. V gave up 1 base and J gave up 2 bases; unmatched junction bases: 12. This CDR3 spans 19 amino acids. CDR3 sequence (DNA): TGCGCCAGCAGCTTGACGGGACTAGCGGAATTCACCAACACAGATACGCAGTATTTT. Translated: CASSLTGLAEFTNTDTQYF. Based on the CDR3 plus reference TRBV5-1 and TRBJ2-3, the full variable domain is KAGVTQTPRYLIKTRGQQVTLSCSPISGHRSVSWYQQTPGQGLQFLFEYFSETQRNKGNFPGRFSGRQFSNSRSEMNVSTLELGDSALYLCASSLTGLAEFTNTDTQYFGPGTRLTVL.

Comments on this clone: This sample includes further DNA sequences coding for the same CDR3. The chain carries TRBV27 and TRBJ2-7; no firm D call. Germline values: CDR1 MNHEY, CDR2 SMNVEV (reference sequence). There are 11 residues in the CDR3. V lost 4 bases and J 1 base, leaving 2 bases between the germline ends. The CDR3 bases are TGTGCCAGCAGTTCTTCCTACGAGCAGTACTTC. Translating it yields CASSSSYEQYF.

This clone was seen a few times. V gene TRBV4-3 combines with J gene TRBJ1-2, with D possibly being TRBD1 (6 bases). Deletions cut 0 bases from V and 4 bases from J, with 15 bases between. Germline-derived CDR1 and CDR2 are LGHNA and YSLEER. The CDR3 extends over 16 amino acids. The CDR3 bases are TGCGCCAGCAGCCAAGATGGGGGGGGCCTCGTCTATGGCTACACCTTC. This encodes CASSQDGGGLVYGYTF.

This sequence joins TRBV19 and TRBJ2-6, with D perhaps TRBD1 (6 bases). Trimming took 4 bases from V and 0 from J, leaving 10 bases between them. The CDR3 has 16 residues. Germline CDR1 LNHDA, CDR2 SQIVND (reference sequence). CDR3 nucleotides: TGTGCCAGTAGTAAAGGACAGTTCTCTGGGGCCAACGTCCTGACTTTC. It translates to CASSKGQFSGANVLTF.

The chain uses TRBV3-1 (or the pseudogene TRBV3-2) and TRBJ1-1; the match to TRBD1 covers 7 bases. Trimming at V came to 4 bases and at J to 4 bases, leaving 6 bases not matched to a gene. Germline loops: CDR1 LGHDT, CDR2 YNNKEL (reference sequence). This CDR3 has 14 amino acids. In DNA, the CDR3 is TGTGCCAGCAGCCTTAGACAGGGCACCACTGAAGCTTTCTTT. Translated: CASSLRQGTTEAFF.

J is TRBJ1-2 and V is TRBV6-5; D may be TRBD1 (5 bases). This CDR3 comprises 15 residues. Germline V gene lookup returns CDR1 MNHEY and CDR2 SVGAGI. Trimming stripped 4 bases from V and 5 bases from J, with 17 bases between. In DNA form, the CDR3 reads TGTGCCAGCAGTTCCAAACGGGACTCTCCTTATGGCTACACCTTC. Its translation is CASSSKRDSPYGYTF.

The CDR3 coding sequence is TGTGCCAGCAGCGTCACAGGGTTAGCCACTGAAGCTTTCTTT. This codes for CASSVTGLATEAFF. V usage is TRBV9 and J usage is TRBJ1-1, with D perhaps matching TRBD1 (6 bases). Germline CDR1 SGDLS, CDR2 YYNGEE. The CDR3 has 14 residues. V was pared by 2 bases and J by 4 bases, with 12 bases between.

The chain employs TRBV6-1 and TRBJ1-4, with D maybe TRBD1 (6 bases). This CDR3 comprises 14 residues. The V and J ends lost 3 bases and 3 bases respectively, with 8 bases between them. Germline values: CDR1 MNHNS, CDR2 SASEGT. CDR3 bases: TGTGCCAGCAGTGACGGGACACCTAATGAAAAACTGTTTTTT. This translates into CASSDGTPNEKLFF.